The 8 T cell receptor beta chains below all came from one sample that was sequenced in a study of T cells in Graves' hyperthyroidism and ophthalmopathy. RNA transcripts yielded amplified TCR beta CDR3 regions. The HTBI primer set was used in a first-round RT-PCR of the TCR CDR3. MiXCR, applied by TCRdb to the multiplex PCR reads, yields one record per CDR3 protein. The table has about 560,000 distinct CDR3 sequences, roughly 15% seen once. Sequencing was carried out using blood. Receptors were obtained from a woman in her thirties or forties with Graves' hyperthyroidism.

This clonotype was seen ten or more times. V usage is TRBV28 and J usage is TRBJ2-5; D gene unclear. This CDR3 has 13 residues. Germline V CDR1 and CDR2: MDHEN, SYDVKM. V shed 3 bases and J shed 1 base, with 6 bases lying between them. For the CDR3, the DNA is TGTGCCAGCAGTTTGCTCTTCCAAGAGACCCAGTACTTC. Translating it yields CASSLLFQETQYF.

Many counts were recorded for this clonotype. The CDR3 sequence: CASSWPDWNEQFF. In DNA form, the CDR3 reads TGCGCCAGCAGCTGGCCCGATTGGAATGAGCAGTTCTTC. The V gene is TRBV5-1, the J gene TRBJ2-1; no clear D. Germline-derived CDR1 and CDR2 are SGHRS and YFSETQ. The length of the CDR3 is 13 residues. Trimming left V 3 bases short and J 7 bases short, with 11 bases between.

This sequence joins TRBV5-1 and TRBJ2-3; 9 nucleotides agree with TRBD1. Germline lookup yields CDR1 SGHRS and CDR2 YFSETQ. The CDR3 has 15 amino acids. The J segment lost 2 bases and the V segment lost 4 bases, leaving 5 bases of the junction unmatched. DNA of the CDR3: TGCGCCAGCAGCCAAGACAGGGGGGACACAGATACGCAGTATTTT. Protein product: CASSQDRGDTDTQYF.

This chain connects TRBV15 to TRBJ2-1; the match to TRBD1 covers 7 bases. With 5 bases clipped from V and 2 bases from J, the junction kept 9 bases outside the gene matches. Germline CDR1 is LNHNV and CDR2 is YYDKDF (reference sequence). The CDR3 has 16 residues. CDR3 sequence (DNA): TGTGCCACCAGCGGCGACAGGGTTTACACCTACAATGAGCAGTTCTTC. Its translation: CATSGDRVYTYNEQFF.

This CDR3 is CASAGDLTDTQYF. Written as DNA, the CDR3 is TGCGCCAGCGCCGGGGACCTCACAGATACGCAGTATTTT. V usage is TRBV10-1 and J usage is TRBJ2-3; D is perhaps TRBD1 or TRBD2 (5 bases each). CDR3 length: 13 amino acids. The germline gives CDR1 WNHNN, CDR2 SYGVQD (reference sequence). The V end lost 8 bases, the J end lost 2 bases, and 11 bases lay between the germline ends.

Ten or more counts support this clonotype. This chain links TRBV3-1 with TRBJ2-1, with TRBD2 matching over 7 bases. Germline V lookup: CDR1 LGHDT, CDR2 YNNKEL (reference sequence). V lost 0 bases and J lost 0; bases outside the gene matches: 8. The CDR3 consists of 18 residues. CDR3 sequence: CASSQEASGHSSYNEQFF. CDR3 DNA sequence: TGTGCCAGCAGCCAAGAGGCTAGCGGCCATAGCTCCTACAATGAGCAGTTCTTC.

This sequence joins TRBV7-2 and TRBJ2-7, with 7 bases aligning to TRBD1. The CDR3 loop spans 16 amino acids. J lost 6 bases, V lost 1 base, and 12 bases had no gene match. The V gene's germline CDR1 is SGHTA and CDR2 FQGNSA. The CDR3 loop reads CASSLEQGNSRGEQYF. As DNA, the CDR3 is TGTGCCAGCAGCTTAGAACAGGGGAATAGCCGGGGCGAGCAGTACTTC. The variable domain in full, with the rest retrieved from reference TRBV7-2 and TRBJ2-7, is GAGVSQSPSNKVTEKGKDVELRCDPISGHTALYWYRQSLGQGLEFLIYFQGNSAPDKSGLPSDRFSAERTGGSVSTLTIQRTQQEDSAVYLCASSLEQGNSRGEQYFGPGTRLTVT.

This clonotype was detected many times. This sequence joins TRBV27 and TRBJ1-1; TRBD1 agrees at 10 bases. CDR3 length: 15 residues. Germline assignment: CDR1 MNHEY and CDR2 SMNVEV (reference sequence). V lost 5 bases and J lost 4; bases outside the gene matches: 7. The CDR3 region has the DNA TGTGCCAGCAGTCCTTGGACAGGGGGGCGCACTGAAGCTTTCTTT. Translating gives CASSPWTGGRTEAFF.